This T cell receptor (beta chain) was recorded in a study of graft-versus-host responses after intestinal transplantation. On the study more broadly: Each transplant was multivisceral, liver-intestinal, or isolated intestinal. Every recipient underwent anti-thymocyte globulin induction, then tacrolimus and steroids for three to four years.

V lost 5 bases and J lost 0, with 13 bases in between. The CDR3 spans 15 residues. In germline, CDR1 is SEHNR, CDR2 FQNEAQ (reference sequence). In the case of this clone: Its antigen is unidentified.

Clones were sequenced by immunoSEQ multiplex PCR, and TCRdb holds only the in-frame ones, with some missing. Of about 88,000 clones in the sample, about 94% are singletons; the top ten hold 0.15% to 0.2%. Study-wide results and caveats: Analysis identified GvH clones in recipient marrow, with some appearing first in ileum or blood.

The sample in question was unstimulated CD4+ T cells sorted from spleen or lymph node cells, obtained before transplant. This sequence joins TRBV7-9 and TRBJ1-1; D not certain. The receptor was derived from a human donor who was the organ donor for an intestinal transplant. CDR3 nucleotide sequence: TGTGCCAGCAGCAATATATATTCCTTGAACACTGAAGCTTTCTTT. As protein: CASSNIYSLNTEAFF.